This T cell receptor (beta chain) emerged from a study of cytomegalovirus exposure and HLA in healthy donors listed by TCRdb under 2017. Background on the whole study: An earlier analysis of a few hundred of the donors reported over 250 Gb of sequence data and roughly 120 million unique TCR beta sequences obtained from about 179 million T cells. An early release covering roughly 640 HLA-typed donors comprised about 300 gigabases of sequencing data and tens of millions of unique TCR sequences. Of the 300 to 400 genotyped donors, approximately 83% fell in the genetic ancestry cluster associated with self-reported Caucasian donors. The study aimed to test whether cataloging public T cell receptors could reveal signatures of past pathogen exposure. The study profiled the T cell repertoires of about 640 subjects by immunosequencing and related them to cytomegalovirus serostatus. Besides the first cohort of some 670 subjects, a separate validation cohort made up of over 100 different subjects was used. To predict cytomegalovirus infection status, the study brought together high-throughput TCR immunosequencing, statistical association of individual TCRs with disease status, and machine learning. A later analysis re-examined previously published TCR beta repertoires from several hundred donors and added high-resolution HLA genotyping to investigate patterns of TCR occurrence. The later analysis used no new phenotypic data to find candidate immune exposures, relying instead on TCR beta sequences and their occurrence across donors. In an earlier analysis of more than 550 of the donors, high-throughput TCR beta sequencing was used to judge whether each TCR beta V gene segment behaved as functional or pseudogenic. Donor age, sex, ethnicity and CMV serostatus were compiled together with the repertoire data. In a later genetic analysis, genome-wide SNP genotypes for about three fifths of the roughly 670 donors were used, and that subset was treated as a discovery cohort. All discovery cohort repertoires had been generated on a single sequencing platform. Both class I and class II loci were covered by HLA typing, at four-digit resolution. The number of typed donors differed by locus: about 620-640 for A, B, C, DRB1 and DQB1; 522 for DQA1; roughly 600 for DPA1; and around 490 for DPB1. Five DR-DQ haplotypes were treated as single units for association and clustering because of strong linkage in the cohort. Across 398 genotyped donors of the cohort, an average of about 220,000 unique TCR beta nucleotide sequences per donor were sequenced, and roughly 18% of those sequences were non-productive.

In total, roughly 670 healthy bone marrow donors made up the cohort. At the time of sampling, all cohort members were nominally healthy, though unrecorded immune exposures were likely present. The donor tested CMV seropositive and was one of the 289 seropositive cohort members. Every donor gave a peripheral blood sample, and the peripheral blood mononuclear cells from that sample were used for TCR beta sequencing. Genomic DNA extraction from the blood cell samples was performed with the Qiagen DNeasy Blood Extraction Kit. Study-wide conclusions, independent of this receptor: A further reported finding was that TCR beta sequences accurately predicted the HLA-A and HLA-B alleles for most subjects in the first cohort. Some IMGT-functional V segments, including TRBV6-2 and TRBV6-3, could not be told apart with the 87-base-pair reads, so those segments were excluded. A later analysis reported that several top co-occurrence clusters appeared linked to parvovirus B19, influenza, CMV and Epstein-Barr virus. An association between a missense DCLRE1C variant and V-gene and J-gene trimming of TCR beta chains was found in a later genetic analysis and replicated in an independent cohort. CMV serostatus was the only immune exposure information available for the cohort. In a later analysis, the rate of TCR association differed among HLA loci, with DRB1 alleles having the most associated TCRs and HLA-C alleles having the fewest. About 17 rarely observed V segments, including chromosome 9 orphons, were excluded from the earlier analysis of some 590 of the donors because counts were too low. At a false discovery rate of 0.05, a later analysis linked some 18,000 TCR beta sequences to specific HLA alleles. The classifier was reported to diagnose cytomegalovirus status with high specificity and sensitivity in both the original cohort and the validation cohort. Three of the identified cytomegalovirus-associated TCR beta chains were confirmed in vitro to be specific for cytomegalovirus antigens. The study listed approximately 150 TCR beta chains as associated with cytomegalovirus. Strong co-occurrence of HLA alleles, especially DR and DQ, made assigning TCR associations to individual alleles difficult. According to a later genetic analysis, donors in an Asian-associated ancestry cluster had fewer N-insertions in productive TCRs than the roughly 700-donor mean. A group of highly shared sequence variants was considered likely to be a technical artifact of the sequencing pipeline. Sequencing depth was assumed to be roughly uniform across donors in the presence/absence analyses, though that assumption may not hold. It was suggested by the authors that the approach could potentially be generalized to other disease states and immunological phenotypes. Correlated functional status among segregating V segments might be attributable to linkage disequilibrium, but an unknown experimental factor could not be ruled out. Most CMV-associated TCR beta chains appeared to be HLA-restricted in a later analysis, and the HLA associations seemed to be driven largely by CMV exposure. In a later analysis, HLA-associated TCR beta chains showed more clonal expansion and lower generation probabilities than non-associated chains that were equally common. Broadly in line with IMGT annotations, most TCR beta V segments showed up in productive rearrangements about 87% or about 30% of the time in an earlier analysis of approximately 640 of the donors. Most TCR sequences were seen in very few donors, while some public TCRs were found in many individuals. Because HLA typing was unavailable for some donors at each locus, only the typed subset was used in association tests. The cohort was sequenced for TCR beta chains only, and without alpha or paired-chain data the features that could be detected were limited.

Library preparation employed the immunoSEQ multiplex PCR assay. The multiplex PCR relied on a mix of 60 forward primers for TCR Vbeta segments and 13 reverse primers for TCR Jbeta segments. Amplification of the CDR3 region of rearranged TCR beta genes was performed with a multiplex PCR assay on genomic DNA. The amplified TCR beta libraries were sequenced on the Illumina HiSeq System as 87-base-pair reads. The published analysis was carried out like this. A later analysis counted some 80 million unique TCR beta chains across the 600 to 850 repertoires, and some 11 million of these chains were shared by at least two donors. To remove PCR and sequencing errors, raw reads were error-corrected and collapsed into unique sequences using a nearest-neighbor algorithm that merged closely related sequences. CDR3 sequences were aligned to IMGT reference sequences to assign V, D and J gene segments. For a sequence to be retained, a match of at least six nucleotides to both a V gene segment and a J gene segment was required. A rearrangement was called productive if the CDR3 had no stop codons and remained in frame with V and J, and every other rearrangement was called non-productive. CDR3 was defined by IMGT convention, running from the second conserved V-encoded cysteine to the conserved J-encoded phenylalanine. The earlier analysis of about 570 of the donors excluded any sequence lacking an unambiguous match to a single V gene segment. In an earlier analysis of several hundred of the donors, V segments were called functional above 56.7% productive rearrangements and were called segregating when the between-donor standard deviation exceeded 5%. A statistical classification framework was developed to diagnose cytomegalovirus status using the catalog of TCR beta chain sequences. V and J gene assignment, in a later analysis, came from comparing TCR nucleotide sequences with IMGT/GENE-DB human TR gene sequences. The TCRdist pipeline was used in a later analysis to assign CDR3 sequences and most-parsimonious VDJ recombination scenarios. A later analysis defined each TCR beta chain by its CDR3 amino acid sequence plus V-gene family, and excluded reads lacking a unique V-gene family. In a later analysis, fewer than 600 highly shared, low-generation-probability nucleotide sequences were removed to address suspected cross-contamination and a sequencing artifact. In a later analysis, a clonal expansion index for each public chain was calculated from normalized within-repertoire ranks of inferred template counts. In a later analysis, generation probabilities were computed using a VDJ recombination model fitted to out-of-frame rearrangements, and the results were checked against IGoR. In a later analysis, hypergeometric tests were used to score TCR-TCR, TCR-HLA and TCR-CMV co-occurrence, with a repertoire-size bias correction applied to TCR pairs. A later analysis estimated false discovery rates by permuting HLA or CMV assignments 20 times. In a later analysis, co-occurring TCRs were grouped using DBSCAN, and TCRdist sequence similarity was added for clustering within HLA-allele-positive subsets. For co-occurrence clustering, repertoires with fewer than 30,000 or more than 120,000 public chains were excluded, along with five repertoires with anomalous nucleotide sharing. TCRdb carries this immuneACCESS record with in-frame sequences only. Its versions omit some clonotypes, under half of them owing to an unresolved V gene in the studies checked, with the rest unexplained. Clonal size and the V and J genes are those of that table, whereas D and trimming came from the DNA. The sample yields 95,000 to 100,000 clones; 60% to 85% were counted once. Approximately 15% of the sample is taken by the ten largest.

From the cysteine up to the phenylalanine, the CDR3 has a length of 15 residues. Left in the record is the CDR3 DNA by itself, 45 bases read in frame from the first base. In its sample, this clone was seen a few times. This clone's antigen is unknown. No clone much larger than this one lies a single base away; base qualities are absent. Here the chain combines TRBV21-1 and TRBJ1-1; TRBD1 is taken as the D call from the table, unchecked against the DNA. TRBV21-1 represents a pseudogene. This receptor was identified in a man in his fifties or sixties in good health and CMV-seropositive. Source material: PBMCs. The nucleotides are TGTGCCAACGCTAGATACAGGTTGGTGAACACTGAAGCTTTCTTT. Its protein product is CANARYRLVNTEAFF.